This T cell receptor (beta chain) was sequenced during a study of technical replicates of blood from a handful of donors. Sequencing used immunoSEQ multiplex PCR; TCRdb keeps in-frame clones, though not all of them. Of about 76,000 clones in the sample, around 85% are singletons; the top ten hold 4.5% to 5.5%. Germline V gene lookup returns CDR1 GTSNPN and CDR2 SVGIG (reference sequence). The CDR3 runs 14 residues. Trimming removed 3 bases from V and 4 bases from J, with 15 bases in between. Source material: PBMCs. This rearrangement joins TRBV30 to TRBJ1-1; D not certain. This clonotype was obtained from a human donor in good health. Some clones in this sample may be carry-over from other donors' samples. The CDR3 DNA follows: TGTGCCTGGAGGGATGCAGGCCAGCCCACTGAAGCTTTCTTT. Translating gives CAWRDAGQPTEAFF.